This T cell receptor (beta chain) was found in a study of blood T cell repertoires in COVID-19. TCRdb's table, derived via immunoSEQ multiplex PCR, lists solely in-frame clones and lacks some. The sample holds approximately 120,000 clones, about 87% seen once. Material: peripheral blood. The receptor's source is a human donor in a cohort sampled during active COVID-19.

The CDR3 sequence: CASSPLRSTEKLFF. The DNA of the CDR3 is TGTGCCAGCAGCCCTTTAAGGAGTACGGAAAAACTGTTTTTT. The chain employs TRBV7-2 and TRBJ1-4; D unclear. The CDR3 is 14 residues long. V lost 5 bases, J lost 8 bases, and 15 bases lay in between. Germline CDR1 SGHTA, CDR2 FQGNSA. The full variable domain, with the rest looked up from reference TRBV7-2 and TRBJ1-4, is GAGVSQSPSNKVTEKGKDVELRCDPISGHTALYWYRQSLGQGLEFLIYFQGNSAPDKSGLPSDRFSAERTGGSVSTLTIQRTQQEDSAVYLCASSPLRSTEKLFFGSGTQLSVL.